This record looks at one T cell receptor beta chain sequence and its context. This sample was included in a study of blood T cell repertoires in COVID-19. Whole-study context: Sources were T cells, B-cell-depleted T cells, or PBMCs; the material itself was cDNA or gDNA.

With V trimmed by 2 bases and J by 7 bases, 3 bases remained unmatched. This CDR3 is 14 amino acids long. Germline V gene lookup returns CDR1 SGDLS and CDR2 YYNGEE. Only in-frame clones appear in the TCRdb table, and some are missing; sequencing was by immunoSEQ multiplex PCR. The sample records roughly 61,000 clones, more than 55% being singletons. Sequencing was performed on PBMCs or T cells enriched from blood (not recorded which). This clonotype was sampled from a woman aged 60-75 years who had been exposed to COVID-19. The rearrangement joins TRBV9 to TRBJ1-2; 12 bases match TRBD1. In nucleotides, the CDR3 is TGTGCCAGCAGCGTCCGGGACAGGGGGCTTGGCTACACCTTC. It specifies CASSVRDRGLGYTF.